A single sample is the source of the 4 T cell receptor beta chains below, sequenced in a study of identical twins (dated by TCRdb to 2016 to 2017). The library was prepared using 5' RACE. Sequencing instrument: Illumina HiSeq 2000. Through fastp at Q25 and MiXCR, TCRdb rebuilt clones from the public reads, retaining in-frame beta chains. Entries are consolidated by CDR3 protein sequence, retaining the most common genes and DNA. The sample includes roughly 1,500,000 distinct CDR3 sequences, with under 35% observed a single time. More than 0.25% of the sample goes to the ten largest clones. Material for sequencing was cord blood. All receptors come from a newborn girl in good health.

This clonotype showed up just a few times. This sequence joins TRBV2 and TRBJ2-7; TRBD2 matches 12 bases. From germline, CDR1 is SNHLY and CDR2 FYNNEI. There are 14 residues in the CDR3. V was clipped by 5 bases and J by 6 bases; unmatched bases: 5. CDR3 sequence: CASSLTSGRVEQYF. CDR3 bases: TGTGCCAGCAGTCTGACTAGCGGGAGAGTCGAGCAGTACTTC.

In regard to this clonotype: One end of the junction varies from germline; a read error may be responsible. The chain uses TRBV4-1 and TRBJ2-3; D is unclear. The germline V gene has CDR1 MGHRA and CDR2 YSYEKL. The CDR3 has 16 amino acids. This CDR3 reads CACSPCSPLGTDTQYF. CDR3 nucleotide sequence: TGCGCCTGCAGCCCATGCTCCCCCCTGGGGACAGATACGCAGTATTTT.

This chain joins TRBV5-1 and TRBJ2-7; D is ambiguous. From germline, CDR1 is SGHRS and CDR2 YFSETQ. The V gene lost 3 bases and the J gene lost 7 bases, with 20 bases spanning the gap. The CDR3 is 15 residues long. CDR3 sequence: CASSSLVVGYNEQYF. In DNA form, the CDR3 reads TGCGCCAGCAGCTCTCTAGTGGTGGGGTACAATGAGCAGTACTTC.

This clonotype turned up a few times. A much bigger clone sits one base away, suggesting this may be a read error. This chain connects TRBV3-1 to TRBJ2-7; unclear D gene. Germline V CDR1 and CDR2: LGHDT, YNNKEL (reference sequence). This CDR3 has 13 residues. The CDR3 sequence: CASSQGVTYELYF. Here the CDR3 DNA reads TGTGCCAGCAGCCAAGGTGTCACCTACGAGCTGTACTTC.